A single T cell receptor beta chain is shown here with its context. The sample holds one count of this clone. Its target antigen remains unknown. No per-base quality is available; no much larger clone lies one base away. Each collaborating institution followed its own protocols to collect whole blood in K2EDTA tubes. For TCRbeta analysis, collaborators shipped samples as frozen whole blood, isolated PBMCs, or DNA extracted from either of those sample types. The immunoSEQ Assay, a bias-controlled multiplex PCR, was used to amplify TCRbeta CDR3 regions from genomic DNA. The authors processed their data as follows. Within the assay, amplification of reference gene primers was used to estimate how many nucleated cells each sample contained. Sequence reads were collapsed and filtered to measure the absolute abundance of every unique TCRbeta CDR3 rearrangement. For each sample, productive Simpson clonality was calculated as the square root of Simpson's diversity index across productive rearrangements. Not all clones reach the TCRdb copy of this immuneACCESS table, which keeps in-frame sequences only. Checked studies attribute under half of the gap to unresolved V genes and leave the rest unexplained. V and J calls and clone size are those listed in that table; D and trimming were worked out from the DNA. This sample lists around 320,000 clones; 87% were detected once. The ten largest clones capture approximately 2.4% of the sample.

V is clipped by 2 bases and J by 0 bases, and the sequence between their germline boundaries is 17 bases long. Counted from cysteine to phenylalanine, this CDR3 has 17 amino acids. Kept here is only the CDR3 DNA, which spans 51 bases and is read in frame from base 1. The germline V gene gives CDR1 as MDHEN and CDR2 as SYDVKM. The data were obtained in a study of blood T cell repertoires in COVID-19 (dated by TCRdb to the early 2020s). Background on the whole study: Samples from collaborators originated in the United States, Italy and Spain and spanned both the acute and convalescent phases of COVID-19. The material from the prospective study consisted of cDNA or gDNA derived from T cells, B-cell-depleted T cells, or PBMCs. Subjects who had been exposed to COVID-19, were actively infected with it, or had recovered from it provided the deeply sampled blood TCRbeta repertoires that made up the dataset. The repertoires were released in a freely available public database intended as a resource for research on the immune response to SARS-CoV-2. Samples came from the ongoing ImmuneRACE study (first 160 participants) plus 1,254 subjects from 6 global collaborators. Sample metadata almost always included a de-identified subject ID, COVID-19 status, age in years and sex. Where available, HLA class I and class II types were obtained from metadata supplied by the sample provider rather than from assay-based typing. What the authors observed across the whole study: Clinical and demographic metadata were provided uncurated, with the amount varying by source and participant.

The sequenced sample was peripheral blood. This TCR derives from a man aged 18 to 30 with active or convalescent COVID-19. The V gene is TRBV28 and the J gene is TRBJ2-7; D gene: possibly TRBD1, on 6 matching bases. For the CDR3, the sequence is CASSLLVFGTFSYEQYF. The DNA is TGTGCCAGCAGTTTACTAGTATTTGGGACATTCTCCTACGAGCAGTACTTC.